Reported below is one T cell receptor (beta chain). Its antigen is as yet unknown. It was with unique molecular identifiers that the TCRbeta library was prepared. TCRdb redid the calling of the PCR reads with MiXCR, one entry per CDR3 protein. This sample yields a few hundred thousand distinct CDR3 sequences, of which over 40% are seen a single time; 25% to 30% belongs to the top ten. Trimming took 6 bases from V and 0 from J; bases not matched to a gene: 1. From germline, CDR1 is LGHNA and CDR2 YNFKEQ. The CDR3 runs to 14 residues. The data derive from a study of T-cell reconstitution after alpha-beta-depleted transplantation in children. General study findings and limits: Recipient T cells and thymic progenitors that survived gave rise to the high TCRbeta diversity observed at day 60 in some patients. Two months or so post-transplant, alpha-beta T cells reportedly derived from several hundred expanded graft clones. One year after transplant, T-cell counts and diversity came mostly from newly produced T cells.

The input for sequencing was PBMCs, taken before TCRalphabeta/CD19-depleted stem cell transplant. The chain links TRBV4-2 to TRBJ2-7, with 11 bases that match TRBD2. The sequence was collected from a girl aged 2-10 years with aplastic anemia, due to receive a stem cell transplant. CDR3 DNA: TGTGCCAGCAGTAGCGGGGGGGCCTCCTACGAGCAGTACTTC. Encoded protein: CASSSGGASYEQYF.